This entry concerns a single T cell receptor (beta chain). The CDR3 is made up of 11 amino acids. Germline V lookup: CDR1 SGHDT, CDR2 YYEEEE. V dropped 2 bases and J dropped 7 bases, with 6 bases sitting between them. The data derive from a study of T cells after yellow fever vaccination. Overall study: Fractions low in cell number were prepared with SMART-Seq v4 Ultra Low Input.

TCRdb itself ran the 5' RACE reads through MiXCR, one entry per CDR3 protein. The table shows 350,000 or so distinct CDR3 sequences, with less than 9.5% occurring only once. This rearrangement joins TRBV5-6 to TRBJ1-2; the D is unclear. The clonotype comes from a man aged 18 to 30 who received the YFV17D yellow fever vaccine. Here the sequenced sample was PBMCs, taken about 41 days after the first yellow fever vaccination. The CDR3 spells CASSFGIGYTF. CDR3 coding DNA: TGTGCCAGCAGCTTCGGTATTGGCTACACCTTC.